A single sample gave rise to the 5 T cell receptor beta chains below, sequenced in a study of blood T cell repertoires in COVID-19. The assay was immunoSEQ multiplex PCR, and TCRdb's table has in-frame clones only and misses some. The repertoire holds about 250,000 clones, with 85% to 90% as singletons. The sequenced sample consisted of PBMCs or T cells enriched from blood (not recorded which). The source of these receptors is a man between 35 and 55 years old who had recovered from COVID-19.

This rearrangement joins TRBV15 to TRBJ1-1; tentative D call: TRBD1 (5 bases). V dropped 3 bases and J dropped 5 bases, with 16 bases sitting between them. The germline V gene has CDR1 LNHNV and CDR2 YYDKDF (reference sequence). The CDR3 contains 15 residues. The CDR3 region has the DNA TGTGCCACCAGCAGCTGGGACTCGGAGGGGACTGAAGCTTTCTTT. Protein sequence: CATSSWDSEGTEAFF.

The gene calls are TRBV7-2 and TRBJ2-1, with TRBD2 identical over 9 bases. The CDR3 covers 17 residues. Germline V lookup: CDR1 SGHTA, CDR2 FQGNSA. V was pared by 2 bases and J by 0 bases, with 5 bases of the junction left unmatched. CDR3 amino acids: CASSLRSGGSSYNEQFF. CDR3 in DNA: TGTGCCAGCAGCTTAAGAAGCGGGGGGAGCTCCTACAATGAGCAGTTCTTC. The full variable domain, with the rest looked up from reference TRBV7-2 and TRBJ2-1, is GAGVSQSPSNKVTEKGKDVELRCDPISGHTALYWYRQSLGQGLEFLIYFQGNSAPDKSGLPSDRFSAERTGGSVSTLTIQRTQQEDSAVYLCASSLRSGGSSYNEQFFGPGTRLTVL.

The chain has TRBV19 and TRBJ2-6; D possibly corresponds to TRBD1 (6 bases). The germline V gene has CDR1 LNHDA and CDR2 SQIVND (reference sequence). Trimming shortened V by 7 bases and J by 0 bases, and 13 bases separated the two germline ends. The CDR3 is 16 amino acids. For the CDR3, the DNA is TGTGCCAGTACCCGAGGGGGATTCTCTGGGGCCAACGTCCTGACTTTC. Residues: CASTRGGFSGANVLTF. The complete variable domain, with remaining parts taken from reference TRBV19 and TRBJ2-6, reads DGGITQSPKYLFRKEGQNVTLSCEQNLNHDAMYWYRQDPGQGLRLIYYSQIVNDFQKGDIAEGYSVSREKKESFPLTVTSAQKNPTAFYLCASTRGGFSGANVLTFGAGSRLTVL.

This clone has only a few counts. V usage is TRBV19 and J usage is TRBJ1-6, with TRBD1 matching 11 bases. Germline-derived CDR1 and CDR2 are LNHDA and SQIVND (reference sequence). The CDR3 has 14 amino acids. Losses at the gene ends were 6 bases for V and 7 bases for J; bases not matched to a gene: 2. CDR3 region: CASRDRGLNSPLHF. CDR3 bases: TGTGCCAGTAGGGACAGGGGGCTGAATTCACCCCTCCACTTT.

This chain connects TRBV27 to TRBJ1-4, with 7 bases identical to TRBD1. The CDR3 has 17 residues. J was trimmed by 3 bases and V by 4 bases; bases with no gene match: 11. Per the germline V gene, CDR1 is MNHEY and CDR2 is SMNVEV (reference sequence). The CDR3 loop is CASSSETGPLPNEKLFF. The CDR3 region has the DNA TGTGCCAGCAGTTCCGAGACAGGGCCGTTGCCTAATGAAAAACTGTTTTTT.